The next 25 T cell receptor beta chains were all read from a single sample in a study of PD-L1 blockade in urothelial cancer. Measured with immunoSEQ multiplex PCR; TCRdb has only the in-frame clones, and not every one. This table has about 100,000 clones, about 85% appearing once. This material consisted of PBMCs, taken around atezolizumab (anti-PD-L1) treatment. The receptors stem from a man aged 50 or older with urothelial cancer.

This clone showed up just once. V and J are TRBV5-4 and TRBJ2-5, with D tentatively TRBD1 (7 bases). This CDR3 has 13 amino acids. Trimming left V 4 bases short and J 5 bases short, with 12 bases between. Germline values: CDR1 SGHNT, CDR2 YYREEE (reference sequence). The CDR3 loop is CASSQQGRETQYF. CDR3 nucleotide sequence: TGTGCCAGCAGCCAACAGGGGAGGGAGACCCAGTACTTC. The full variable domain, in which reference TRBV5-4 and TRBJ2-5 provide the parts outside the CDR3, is ETGVTQSPTHLIKTRGQQVTLRCSSQSGHNTVSWYQQALGQGPQFIFQYYREEENGRGNFPPRFSGLQFPNYSSELNVNALELDDSALYLCASSQQGRETQYFGPGTRLLVL.

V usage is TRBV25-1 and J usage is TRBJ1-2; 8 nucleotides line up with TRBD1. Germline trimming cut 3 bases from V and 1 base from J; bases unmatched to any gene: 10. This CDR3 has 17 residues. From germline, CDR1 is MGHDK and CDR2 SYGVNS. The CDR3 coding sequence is TGTGCCAGCAGTGACTGGGGTAGGGACAGGAATAACTATGGCTACACCTTC. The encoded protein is CASSDWGRDRNNYGYTF.

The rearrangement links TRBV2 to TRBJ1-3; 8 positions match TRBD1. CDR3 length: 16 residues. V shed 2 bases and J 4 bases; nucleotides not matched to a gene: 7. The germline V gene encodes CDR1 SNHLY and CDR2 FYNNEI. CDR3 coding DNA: TGTGCCAGCAGTGAAAGGCAGGGGGCACTGGGAAACACCATATATTTT. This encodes CASSERQGALGNTIYF.

The CDR3 region has the DNA TGTGCCAGCCTGTCTACTAGCGGAGTTACCTACGAGCAGTACTTC. As protein: CASLSTSGVTYEQYF. The rearrangement links TRBV2 to TRBJ2-7, with 8 nucleotides matching TRBD2. Germline CDR1 is SNHLY and CDR2 is FYNNEI. CDR3 length equals 15 residues. The ends lost 8 bases at V and 2 bases at J; junction bases unmatched: 11.

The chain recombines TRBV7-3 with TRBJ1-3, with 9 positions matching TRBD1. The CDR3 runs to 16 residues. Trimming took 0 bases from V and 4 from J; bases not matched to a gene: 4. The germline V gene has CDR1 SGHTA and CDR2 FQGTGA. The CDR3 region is CASSLTGGQGGNTIYF. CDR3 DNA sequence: TGTGCCAGCAGCTTAACCGGGGGACAGGGCGGAAACACCATATATTTT.

CDR3 sequence (DNA): TGCGCCAGCAGCTTGGTACTAGCGGGGTCCGGGGATACGCAGTATTTT. This encodes CASSLVLAGSGDTQYF. The V call is TRBV5-1, the J call TRBJ2-3; 10 positions agree with TRBD2. The germline V gene has CDR1 SGHRS and CDR2 YFSETQ. Losses at the gene ends were 0 bases for V and 6 bases for J; bases not matched to a gene: 7. CDR3 size: 16 residues.

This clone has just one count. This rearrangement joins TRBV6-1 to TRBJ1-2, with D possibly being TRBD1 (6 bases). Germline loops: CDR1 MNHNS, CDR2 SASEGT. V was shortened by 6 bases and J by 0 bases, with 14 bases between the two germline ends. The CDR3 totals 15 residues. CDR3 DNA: TGTGCCAGCAGCATGACAGGAACCTCTAACTATGGCTACACCTTC. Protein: CASSMTGTSNYGYTF.

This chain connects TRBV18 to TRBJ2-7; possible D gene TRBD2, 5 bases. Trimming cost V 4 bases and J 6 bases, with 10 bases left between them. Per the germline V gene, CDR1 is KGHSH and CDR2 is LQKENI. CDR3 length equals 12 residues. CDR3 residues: CASSLGAAEQYF. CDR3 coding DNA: TGTGCCAGCTCACTCGGAGCGGCCGAGCAGTACTTC. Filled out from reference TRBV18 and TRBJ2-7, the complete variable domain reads NAGVMQNPRHLVRRRGQEARLRCSPMKGHSHVYWYRQLPEEGLKFMVYLQKENIIDESGMPKERFSAEFPKEGPSILRIQQVVRGDSAAYFCASSLGAAEQYFGPGTRLTVT.

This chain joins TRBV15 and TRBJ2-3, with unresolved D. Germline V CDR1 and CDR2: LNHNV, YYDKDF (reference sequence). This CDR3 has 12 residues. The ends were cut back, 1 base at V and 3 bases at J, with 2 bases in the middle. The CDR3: CATSRATDTQYF. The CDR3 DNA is TGTGCCACCAGCAGAGCTACAGATACGCAGTATTTT.

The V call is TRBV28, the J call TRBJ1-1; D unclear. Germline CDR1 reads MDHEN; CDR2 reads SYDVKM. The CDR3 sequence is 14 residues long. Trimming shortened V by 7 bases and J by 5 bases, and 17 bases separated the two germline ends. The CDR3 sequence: CASTGRPPGTEAFF. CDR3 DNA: TGTGCCAGCACCGGCCGTCCGCCCGGGACTGAAGCTTTCTTT.

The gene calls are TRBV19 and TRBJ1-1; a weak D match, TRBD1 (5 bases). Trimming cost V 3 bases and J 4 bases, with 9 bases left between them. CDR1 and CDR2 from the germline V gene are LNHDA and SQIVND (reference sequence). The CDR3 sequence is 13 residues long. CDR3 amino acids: CASSIRVSTEAFF. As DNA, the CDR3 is TGTGCCAGTAGTATCAGGGTCTCCACTGAAGCTTTCTTT.

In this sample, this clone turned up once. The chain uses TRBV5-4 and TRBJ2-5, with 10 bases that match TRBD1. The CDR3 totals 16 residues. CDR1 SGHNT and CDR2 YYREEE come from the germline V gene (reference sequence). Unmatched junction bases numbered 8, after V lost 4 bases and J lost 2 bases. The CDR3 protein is CASSPTGGAGQETQYF. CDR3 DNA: TGTGCCAGCAGCCCGACAGGGGGCGCAGGGCAAGAGACCCAGTACTTC. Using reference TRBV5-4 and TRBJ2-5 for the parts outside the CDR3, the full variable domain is ETGVTQSPTHLIKTRGQQVTLRCSSQSGHNTVSWYQQALGQGPQFIFQYYREEENGRGNFPPRFSGLQFPNYSSELNVNALELDDSALYLCASSPTGGAGQETQYFGPGTRLLVL.

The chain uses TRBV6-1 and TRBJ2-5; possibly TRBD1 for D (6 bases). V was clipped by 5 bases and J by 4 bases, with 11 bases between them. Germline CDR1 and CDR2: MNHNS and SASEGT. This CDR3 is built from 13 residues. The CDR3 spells CASSWGQGETQYF. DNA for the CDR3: TGTGCCAGCAGTTGGGGGCAGGGAGAGACCCAGTACTTC.

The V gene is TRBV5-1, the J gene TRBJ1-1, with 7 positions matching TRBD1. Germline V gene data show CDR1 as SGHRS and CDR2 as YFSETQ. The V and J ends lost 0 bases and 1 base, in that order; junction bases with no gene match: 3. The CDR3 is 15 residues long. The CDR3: CASSLGRTGNTEAFF. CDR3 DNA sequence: TGCGCCAGCAGCTTGGGGAGGACAGGGAACACTGAAGCTTTCTTT.

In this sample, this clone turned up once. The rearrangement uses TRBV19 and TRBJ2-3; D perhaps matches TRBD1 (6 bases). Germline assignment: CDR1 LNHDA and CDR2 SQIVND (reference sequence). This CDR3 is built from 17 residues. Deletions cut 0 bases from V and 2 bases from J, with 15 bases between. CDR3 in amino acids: CASSIEIQGLHTDTQYF. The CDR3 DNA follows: TGTGCCAGTAGTATAGAAATACAGGGCCTTCACACAGATACGCAGTATTTT.

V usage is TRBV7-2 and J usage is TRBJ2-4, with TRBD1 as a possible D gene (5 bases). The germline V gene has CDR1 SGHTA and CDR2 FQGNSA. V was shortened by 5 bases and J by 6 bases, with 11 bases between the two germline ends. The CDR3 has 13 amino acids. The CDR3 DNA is TGTGCCAGCAGCCATCCAGGGATAAACATTCAGTACTTC. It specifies CASSHPGINIQYF.

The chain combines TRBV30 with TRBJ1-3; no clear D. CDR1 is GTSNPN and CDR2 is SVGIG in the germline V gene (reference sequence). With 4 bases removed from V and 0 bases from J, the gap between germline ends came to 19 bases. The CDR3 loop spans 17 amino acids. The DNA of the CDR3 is TGTGCCTGGAATAAGTGGGCAGCAAAGAGCTCTGGAAACACCATATATTTT. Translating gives CAWNKWAAKSSGNTIYF.

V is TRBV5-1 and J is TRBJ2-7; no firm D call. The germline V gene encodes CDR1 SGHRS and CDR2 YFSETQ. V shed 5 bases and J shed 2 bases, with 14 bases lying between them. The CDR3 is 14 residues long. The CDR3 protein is CASSPTQVTYEQYF. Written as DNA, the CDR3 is TGCGCCAGCAGTCCGACACAAGTAACCTACGAGCAGTACTTC.

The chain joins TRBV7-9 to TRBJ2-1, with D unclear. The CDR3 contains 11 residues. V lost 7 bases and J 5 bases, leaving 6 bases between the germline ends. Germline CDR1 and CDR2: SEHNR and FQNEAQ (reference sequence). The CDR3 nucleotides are TGTGCCAGCACCCCGGACAATGAGCAGTTCTTC. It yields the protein CASTPDNEQFF.

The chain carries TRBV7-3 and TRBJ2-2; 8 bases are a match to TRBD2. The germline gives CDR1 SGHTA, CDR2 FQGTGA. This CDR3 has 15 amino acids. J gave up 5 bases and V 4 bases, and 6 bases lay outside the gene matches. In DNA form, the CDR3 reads TGTGCCAGCAGCTCCAGCGGGAGAGGTACCGGGGAGCTGTTTTTT. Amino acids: CASSSSGRGTGELFF.

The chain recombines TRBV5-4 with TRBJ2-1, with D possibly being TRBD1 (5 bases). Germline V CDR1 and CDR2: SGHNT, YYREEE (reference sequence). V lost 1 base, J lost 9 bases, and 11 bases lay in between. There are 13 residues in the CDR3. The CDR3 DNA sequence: TGTGCCAGCAGCTTGTCAGGGTTCGGTGAGCAGTTCTTC. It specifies CASSLSGFGEQFF.

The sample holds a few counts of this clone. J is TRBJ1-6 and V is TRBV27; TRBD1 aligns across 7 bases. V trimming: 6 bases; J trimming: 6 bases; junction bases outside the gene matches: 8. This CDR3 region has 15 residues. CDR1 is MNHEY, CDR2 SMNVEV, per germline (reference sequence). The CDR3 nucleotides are TGTGCCAGCAGGGAGACCGGGACAGTTAATTCACCCCTCCACTTT. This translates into CASRETGTVNSPLHF.

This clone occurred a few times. In nucleotides, the CDR3 is TGCGCCAGCAGCTTGGAGGACAGCCTGTCCACCATATATTTT. Its protein product is CASSLEDSLSTIYF. V is TRBV5-1 and J is TRBJ1-3, with D possibly being TRBD1 (6 bases). CDR1 and CDR2 (germline): SGHRS, YFSETQ. V lost 0 bases, J lost 9 bases, and 13 bases lay in between. The CDR3 is made up of 14 amino acids.

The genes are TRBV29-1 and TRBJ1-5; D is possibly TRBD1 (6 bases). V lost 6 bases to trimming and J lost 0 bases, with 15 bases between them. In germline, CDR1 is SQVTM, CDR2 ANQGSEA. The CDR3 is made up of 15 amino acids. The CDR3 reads CSVSQGSNSNQPQHF. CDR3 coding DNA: TGCAGCGTCTCACAGGGATCGAATAGCAATCAGCCCCAGCATTTT. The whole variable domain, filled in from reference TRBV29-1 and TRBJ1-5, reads SAVISQKPSRDICQRGTSLTIQCQVDSQVTMMFWYRQQPGQSLTLIATANQGSEATYESGFVIDKFPISRPNLTFSTLTVSNMSPEDSSIYLCSVSQGSNSNQPQHFGDGTRLSIL.

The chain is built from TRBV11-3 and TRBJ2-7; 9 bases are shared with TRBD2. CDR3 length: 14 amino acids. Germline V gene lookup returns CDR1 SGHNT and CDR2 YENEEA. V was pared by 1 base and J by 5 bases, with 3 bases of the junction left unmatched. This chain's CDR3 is CASSLGREGDEQYF. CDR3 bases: TGTGCCAGCAGCTTAGGGCGGGAGGGGGACGAGCAGTACTTC.